Sequencing of this T cell receptor (beta chain) was carried out in a study of blood T cell repertoires in COVID-19. At the level of the study: Donors in the United States, Italy and Spain gave samples during acute or convalescent COVID-19.

Per the original methods: The assay estimated nucleated cells by amplifying reference gene primers. This table comes from immunoSEQ multiplex PCR, and its TCRdb copy is limited to in-frame clones, with some not included. The DNA gave D and trimming, while V, J and clone size come from that table. Of approximately 230,000 clones detected, around 83% appear once; the ten largest clones hold nearly 9%. Germline CDR1 reads LNHDA; CDR2 reads SQIVND (reference sequence). The CDR3 runs to 14 residues. The V gene lost 5 bases and the J gene lost 4 bases, with 12 bases spanning the gap. This clone has more than one count but fewer than ten.

This receptor was identified in a man older than 75 with acute or convalescent COVID-19. The rearrangement joins TRBV19 to TRBJ1-3; D is possibly TRBD1 (5 bases). Sample: peripheral blood. CDR3 coding DNA: TGTGCCAGTAGTCTCTGGGCAGGGGGAAACACCATATATTTT. Amino acids: CASSLWAGGNTIYF.